The entry below describes one TCR beta chain. The data were obtained in a study of shared clonotypes between healthy human individuals. About the study: CD8 memory received one plate per donor, CD8 naive two, CD4 memory three and CD4 naive three.

Sequencing used immunoSEQ multiplex PCR; TCRdb keeps in-frame clones, though not all of them. In the table there are about 1.5 million clones, roughly 95% of which are singletons. Germline assignment: CDR1 WSHSY and CDR2 SAAADI. The CDR3 length is 13 residues. V gave up 7 bases and J gave up 4 bases, with 14 bases separating them. Into CD45RA+ naive and CD45RA-negative memory subsets, the CD4+ cells were split. Sequencing used naive CD4+ T cells sorted from blood. As to subset: CD45RA+ positively selected. The sequence derives from a man younger than 40 in good health. The chain uses TRBV10-2 and TRBJ2-7, with D possibly being TRBD1 (6 bases). The CDR3 reads CASTQRGWYEQYF. CDR3 nucleotide sequence: TGCGCCAGCACCCAAAGGGGGTGGTACGAGCAGTACTTC.